This record looks at one T cell receptor (beta chain) sequence and its context. Its specificity is not known. This sample stems from a study of T cell repertoires in cytomegalovirus infection. Study summary: CMV infection and matching HLA type were both indicated by public TCR beta signatures. Study-wide results and caveats: Based on cumulative public TCR beta family frequency, carriers of CMV plus the relevant HLA were identified.

Germline CDR1 is KGHDR and CDR2 is SFDVKD. The CDR3 spans 14 residues. Unmatched junction bases numbered 5, after V lost 4 bases and J lost 4 bases. TCRdb used MiXCR to reprocess the reads, holding one entry per CDR3 protein. The profile shows about 440,000 distinct CDR3 sequences, around 32% of them singletons. The rearrangement links TRBV24-1 to TRBJ1-2; 7 bases align to TRBD1. The receptor's source is a human donor in good health (CMV status not recorded). Some clones in this sample may be carry-over from other donors' samples. The material sequenced was PBMCs. The CDR3 here is CATSEAGGLYGYTF. For the CDR3, the DNA is TGTGCCACCAGTGAAGCAGGGGGTCTCTATGGCTACACCTTC.